A single sample is the source of the 20 T cell receptor beta chains below, sequenced in a study of blood T cell repertoires in COVID-19. Produced via immunoSEQ multiplex PCR; TCRdb's table is partial and in-frame only. The sample has about 300,000 clones, approximately 81% seen once. Sequencing was carried out using PBMCs or T cells enriched from blood (not recorded which). Source of these receptors: a woman between 50 and 59 years old who had recovered from COVID-19.

CDR3 in amino acids: CASSWVAGNTGELFF. The CDR3 DNA reads TGTGCCAGCAGCTGGGTAGCGGGGAACACCGGGGAGCTGTTTTTT. The chain uses TRBV7-2 and TRBJ2-2; 7 bases are a match to TRBD2. The V segment lost 4 bases and the J segment 1 base; nucleotides outside the gene matches: 3. The CDR3 has 15 residues. The V gene's germline CDR1 is SGHTA and CDR2 FQGNSA.

The gene calls are TRBV4-3 and TRBJ2-3, with TRBD2 identical over 9 bases. CDR1 and CDR2 from the germline V gene are LGHNA and YSLEER. CDR3 length equals 18 residues. V trimming: 0 bases; J trimming: 4 bases; junction bases outside the gene matches: 11. This chain's CDR3 is CASSQETSGGEVPDTQYF. Here the CDR3 DNA reads TGCGCCAGCAGCCAAGAGACTAGCGGTGGAGAGGTTCCAGATACGCAGTATTTT.

About this clone itself: At the DNA level, this CDR3 is encoded by other sequences in the same sample as well. The CDR3 DNA reads TGTGCCAGCAGCTTGGATCTCTCTGGAAACACCATATATTTT. Encoded protein: CASSLDLSGNTIYF. This chain connects TRBV5-6 to TRBJ1-3; no clear D. V was clipped by 0 bases and J by 0 bases, with 4 bases between them. CDR1 is SGHDT, CDR2 YYEEEE, per germline. The CDR3 consists of 14 residues.

This clone was seen more than once but under ten times. The rearrangement joins TRBV9 to TRBJ1-6; D is unresolved. V lost 0 bases to trimming and J lost 0 bases, with 10 bases between them. The CDR3 is 17 amino acids. The germline CDR1 and CDR2 sequences are SGDLS and YYNGEE. CDR3 in amino acids: CASSVGHPSSYNSPLHF. The CDR3 DNA reads TGTGCCAGCAGCGTAGGTCATCCGAGCTCCTATAATTCACCCCTCCACTTT.

The chain employs TRBV18 and TRBJ1-2, with 7 positions matching TRBD1. The length of the CDR3 is 18 residues. Germline CDR1 is KGHSH and CDR2 is LQKENI. With 3 bases clipped from V and 0 bases from J, the junction kept 13 bases outside the gene matches. The CDR3 sequence: CASSPRLLGGQTNYGYTF. DNA of the CDR3: TGTGCCAGCTCACCGCGACTACTAGGGGGACAGACTAACTATGGCTACACCTTC.

This sequence joins TRBV11-2 and TRBJ2-6, with D possibly matching TRBD1 (5 bases). The CDR3 has 19 amino acids. V was shortened by 0 bases and J by 0 bases, with 15 bases between the two germline ends. The germline gives CDR1 SGHAT, CDR2 FQNNGV. Written as DNA, the CDR3 is TGTGCCAGCAGCTTAGACGTCGGGCAGGGCCTCTCTGGGGCCAACGTCCTGACTTTC. Its translation: CASSLDVGQGLSGANVLTF.

This chain links TRBV18 with TRBJ1-2, with D possibly matching TRBD1 (5 bases). The V and J ends lost 4 bases and 6 bases respectively, with 15 bases between them. Per germline, CDR1 KGHSH and CDR2 LQKENI. This CDR3 is built from 14 residues. The CDR3 is CASSLLGGEDGYTF. The CDR3 DNA reads TGTGCCAGCTCACTCCTCGGGGGTGAAGATGGCTACACCTTC.

The gene calls are TRBV7-9 and TRBJ1-5, with D tentatively TRBD1 (6 bases). Germline assignment: CDR1 SEHNR and CDR2 FQNEAQ (reference sequence). The CDR3 runs to 18 residues. V lost 0 bases and J 0 bases, leaving 15 bases between the germline ends. The CDR3 loop reads CASSLAPDSRYSNQPQHF. CDR3 in DNA: TGTGCCAGCAGCTTAGCCCCGGACAGTAGATATAGCAATCAGCCCCAGCATTTT.

In this sample, this clone turned up once. This chain connects TRBV6-5 to TRBJ1-6; possibly TRBD1 for D (5 bases). The CDR3 runs to 14 residues. Trimming took 6 bases from V and 10 from J, leaving 16 bases between them. CDR1 is MNHEY and CDR2 is SVGAGI in the germline V gene. CDR3 sequence: CASSPGREQSPLHF. CDR3 DNA sequence: TGTGCCAGCAGCCCAGGCAGGGAACAGTCACCCCTCCACTTT.

This chain joins TRBV6-2 or TRBV6-3 and TRBJ1-5; D is possibly TRBD1 (6 bases). Trimming took 2 bases from V and 6 from J, leaving 11 bases between them. The length of the CDR3 is 14 residues. In germline, CDR1 is MNHEY, CDR2 SVGEGT. The CDR3 nucleotides read TGTGCCAGCAGTTACAACGGGGGGCGTCAGCCCCAGCATTTT. Protein sequence: CASSYNGGRQPQHF.

This rearrangement joins TRBV6-4 to TRBJ1-1, with D uncertain. Germline CDR1 is MRHNA and CDR2 is SNTAGT. Trimming removed 2 bases from V and 0 bases from J, with 7 bases in between. The CDR3 is 14 residues long. Here the CDR3 DNA reads TGTGCCAGCAGTGACCCCCCAATGAACACTGAAGCTTTCTTT. Protein sequence: CASSDPPMNTEAFF.

The chain combines TRBV5-1 with TRBJ1-2; 7 positions match TRBD1. The CDR3 extends over 14 amino acids. Germline values: CDR1 SGHRS, CDR2 YFSETQ. V gave up 4 bases and J gave up 7 bases; unmatched junction bases: 10. The CDR3 loop is CASSRETGRVGYTF. The CDR3 DNA sequence: TGCGCCAGCAGCCGCGAGACAGGGCGAGTTGGCTACACCTTC.

This clone came up once. This chain uses TRBV14 with TRBJ1-1, with D tentatively TRBD1 (5 bases). Trimming removed 6 bases at V and 4 bases at J, with 9 bases between. This CDR3 spans 12 amino acids. Germline-derived CDR1 and CDR2 are SGHDN and FVKESK. The CDR3 region is CASRGGFTEAFF. The CDR3 DNA sequence: TGTGCCAGCAGGGGGGGTTTCACTGAAGCTTTCTTT.

This rearrangement joins TRBV7-9 to TRBJ1-2; D gene ambiguous. The germline CDR1 and CDR2 sequences are SEHNR and FQNEAQ (reference sequence). Trimming cost V 4 bases and J 8 bases, with 8 bases left between them. The CDR3 is 11 residues long. In DNA form, the CDR3 reads TGTGCCAGCAGCTCACACACCGGCTACACCTTC. This sequence encodes CASSSHTGYTF.

V gene TRBV4-3 combines with J gene TRBJ2-7, with TRBD2 identical over 10 bases. This CDR3 has 15 residues. CDR1 LGHNA and CDR2 YSLEER come from the germline V gene. The trim removed 0 bases at V and 8 bases at J, leaving 7 bases unmatched. CDR3 bases: TGCGCCAGCAGCCAAGAAGTCGCTAGCGGGAGTAAGCAGTACTTC. It translates to CASSQEVASGSKQYF.

The chain joins TRBV5-6 to TRBJ1-3; 8 bases are a match to TRBD1. The germline V gene encodes CDR1 SGHDT and CDR2 YYEEEE. This CDR3 has 14 residues. The J segment lost 1 base and the V segment lost 4 bases, leaving 1 base of the junction unmatched. The CDR3 reads CASSRTGSGNTIYF. CDR3 in DNA: TGTGCCAGCAGCCGGACAGGGTCTGGAAACACCATATATTTT.

This clone was observed a handful of times. This sequence joins TRBV15 and TRBJ2-1; tentatively, D is TRBD2 (5 bases). The germline CDR1 and CDR2 sequences are LNHNV and YYDKDF (reference sequence). Trimming removed 0 bases at V and 4 bases at J, with 13 bases between. The CDR3 totals 16 residues. CDR3 DNA: TGTGCCACCAGCAGAGATAGGCGGGCAGGTTACAATGAGCAGTTCTTC. Amino acids: CATSRDRRAGYNEQFF.

This clone was observed many times. The chain carries TRBV25-1 and TRBJ2-3; D is possibly TRBD2 (6 bases). There are 17 residues in the CDR3. Trimming took off 2 bases at V and 2 bases at J, with 17 bases between the two ends. Per germline, CDR1 MGHDK and CDR2 SYGVNS. This CDR3 is CASSERAVLADTDTQYF. CDR3 nucleotides: TGTGCCAGCAGTGAAAGGGCCGTATTAGCGGACACAGATACGCAGTATTTT.

CDR3 loop: CASSPRLAGVETQYF. CDR3 DNA sequence: TGTGCCAGCAGCCCTAGACTAGCGGGAGTGGAGACCCAGTACTTC. This rearrangement joins TRBV5-8 to TRBJ2-5; TRBD2 matches at 12 bases. The germline V gene encodes CDR1 SGHTS and CDR2 YDEGEE. CDR3 length: 15 residues. Germline trimming cut 4 bases from V and 5 bases from J; bases unmatched to any gene: 6.

V is TRBV6-6 and J is TRBJ2-7, with 8 bases identical to TRBD1. The V gene's germline CDR1 is MNHNY and CDR2 SVGAGI (reference sequence). This CDR3 has 15 residues. V lost 0 bases, J lost 4 bases, and 5 bases stayed unmatched. The CDR3 DNA follows: TGTGCCAGCAGTTACTCGGGGGACAGGCAATACGAGCAGTACTTC. This codes for CASSYSGDRQYEQYF.